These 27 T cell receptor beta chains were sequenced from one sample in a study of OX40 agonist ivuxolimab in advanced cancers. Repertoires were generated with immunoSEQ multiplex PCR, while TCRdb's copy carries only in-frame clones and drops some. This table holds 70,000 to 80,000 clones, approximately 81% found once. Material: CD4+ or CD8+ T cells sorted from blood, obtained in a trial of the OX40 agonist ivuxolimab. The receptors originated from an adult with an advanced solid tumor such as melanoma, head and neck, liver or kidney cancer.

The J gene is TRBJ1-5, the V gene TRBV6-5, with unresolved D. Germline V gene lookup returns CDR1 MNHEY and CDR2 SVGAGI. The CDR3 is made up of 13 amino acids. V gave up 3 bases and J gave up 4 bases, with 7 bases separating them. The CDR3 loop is CASSYGVNQPQHF. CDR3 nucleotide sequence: TGTGCCAGCAGTTATGGGGTGAATCAGCCCCAGCATTTT.

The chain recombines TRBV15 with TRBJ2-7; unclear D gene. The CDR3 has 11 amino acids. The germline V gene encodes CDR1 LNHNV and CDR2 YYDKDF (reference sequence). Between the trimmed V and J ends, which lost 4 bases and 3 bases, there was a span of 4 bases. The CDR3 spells CATSMGYEQYF. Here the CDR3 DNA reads TGTGCCACCAGCATGGGCTACGAGCAGTACTTC.

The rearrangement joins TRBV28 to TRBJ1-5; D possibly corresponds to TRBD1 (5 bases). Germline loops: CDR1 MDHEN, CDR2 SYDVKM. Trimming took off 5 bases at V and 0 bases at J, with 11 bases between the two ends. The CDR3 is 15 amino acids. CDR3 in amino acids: CASSAPGSSNQPQHF. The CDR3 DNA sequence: TGTGCCAGCAGTGCCCCAGGGAGTAGCAATCAGCCCCAGCATTTT.

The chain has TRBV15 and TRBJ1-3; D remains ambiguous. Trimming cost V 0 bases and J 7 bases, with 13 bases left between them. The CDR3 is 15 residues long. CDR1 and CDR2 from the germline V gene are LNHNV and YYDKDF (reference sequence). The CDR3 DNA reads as TGTGCCACCAGCAGAGATCTCGGAAGAAGTAACACCATATATTTT. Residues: CATSRDLGRSNTIYF.

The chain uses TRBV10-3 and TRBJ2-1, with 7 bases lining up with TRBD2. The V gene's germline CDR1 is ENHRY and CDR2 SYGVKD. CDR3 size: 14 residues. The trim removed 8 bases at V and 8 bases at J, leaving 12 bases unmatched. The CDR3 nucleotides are TGTGCCATCGGGAGCGGGACTACCGCCGATGAGCAGTTCTTC. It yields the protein CAIGSGTTADEQFF.

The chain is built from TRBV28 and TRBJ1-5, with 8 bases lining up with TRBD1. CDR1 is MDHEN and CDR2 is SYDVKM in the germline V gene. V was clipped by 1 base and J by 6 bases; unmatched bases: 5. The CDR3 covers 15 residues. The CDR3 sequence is CASSLSRQGTQPQHF. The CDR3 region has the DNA TGTGCCAGCAGTTTATCCCGACAGGGGACTCAGCCCCAGCATTTT. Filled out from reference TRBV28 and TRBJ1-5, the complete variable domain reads DVKVTQSSRYLVKRTGEKVFLECVQDMDHENMFWYRQDPGLGLRLIYFSYDVKMKEKGDIPEGYSVSREKKERFSLILESASTNQTSMYLCASSLSRQGTQPQHFGDGTRLSIL.

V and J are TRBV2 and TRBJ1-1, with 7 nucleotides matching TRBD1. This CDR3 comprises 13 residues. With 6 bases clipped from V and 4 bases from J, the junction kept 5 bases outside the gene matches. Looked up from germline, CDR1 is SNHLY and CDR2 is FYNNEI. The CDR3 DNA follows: TGTGCCAGCAGAGACTCAGGGGGCACTGAAGCTTTCTTT. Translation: CASRDSGGTEAFF.

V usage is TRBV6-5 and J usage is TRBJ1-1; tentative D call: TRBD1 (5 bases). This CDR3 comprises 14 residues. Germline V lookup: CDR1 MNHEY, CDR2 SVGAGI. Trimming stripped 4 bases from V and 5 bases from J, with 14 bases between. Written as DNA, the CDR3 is TGTGCCAGCAGTTGGGCTGGGGGAGGTACTGAAGCTTTCTTT. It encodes CASSWAGGGTEAFF.

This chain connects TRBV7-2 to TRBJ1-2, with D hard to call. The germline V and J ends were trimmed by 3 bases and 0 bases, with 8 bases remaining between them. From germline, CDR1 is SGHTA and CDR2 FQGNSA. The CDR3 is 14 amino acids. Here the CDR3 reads CASSFFTSNYGYTF. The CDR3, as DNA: TGTGCCAGCAGCTTCTTCACCTCTAACTATGGCTACACCTTC.

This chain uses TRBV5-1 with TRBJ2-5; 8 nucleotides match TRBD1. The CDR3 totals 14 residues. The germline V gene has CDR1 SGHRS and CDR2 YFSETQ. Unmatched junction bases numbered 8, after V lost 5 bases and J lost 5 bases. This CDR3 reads CASRVTGAGETQYF. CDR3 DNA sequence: TGCGCCAGCAGGGTGACAGGGGCGGGGGAGACCCAGTACTTC.

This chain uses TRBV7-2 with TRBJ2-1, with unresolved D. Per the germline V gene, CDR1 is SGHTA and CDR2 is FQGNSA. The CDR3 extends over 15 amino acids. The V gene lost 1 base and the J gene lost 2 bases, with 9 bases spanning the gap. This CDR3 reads CASSLEVFTYNEQFF. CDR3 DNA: TGTGCCAGCAGCTTAGAAGTGTTTACCTACAATGAGCAGTTCTTC.

The CDR3 spells CASSVGTNPYEQYF. DNA of the CDR3: TGTGCCAGCAGTGTTGGGACAAACCCCTACGAGCAGTACTTC. The chain couples TRBV6-1 to TRBJ2-7; TRBD1 is a possible D gene (6 bases). V was clipped by 4 bases and J by 2 bases, with 12 bases between them. Germline CDR1 reads MNHNS; CDR2 reads SASEGT. There are 14 residues in the CDR3.

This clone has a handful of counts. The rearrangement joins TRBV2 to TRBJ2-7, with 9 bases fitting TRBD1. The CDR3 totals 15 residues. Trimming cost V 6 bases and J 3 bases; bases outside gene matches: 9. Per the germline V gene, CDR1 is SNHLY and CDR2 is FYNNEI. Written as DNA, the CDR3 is TGTGCCAGCAGAGCCGTACTGGACAGGGGCTACGAGCAGTACTTC. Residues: CASRAVLDRGYEQYF.

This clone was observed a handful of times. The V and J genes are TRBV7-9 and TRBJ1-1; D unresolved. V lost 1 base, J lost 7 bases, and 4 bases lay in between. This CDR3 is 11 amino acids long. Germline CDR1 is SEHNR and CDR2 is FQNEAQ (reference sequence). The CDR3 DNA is TGTGCCAGCAGCTTAGTACGTGAAGCTTTCTTT. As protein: CASSLVREAFF. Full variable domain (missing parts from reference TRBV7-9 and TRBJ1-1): DTGVSQNPRHKITKRGQNVTFRCDPISEHNRLYWYRQTLGQGPEFLTYFQNEAQLEKSRLLSDRFSAERPKGSFSTLEIQRTEQGDSAMYLCASSLVREAFFGQGTRLTVV.

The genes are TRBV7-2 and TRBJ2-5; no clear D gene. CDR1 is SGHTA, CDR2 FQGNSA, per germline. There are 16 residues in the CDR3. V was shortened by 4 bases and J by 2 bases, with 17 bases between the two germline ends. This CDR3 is CASSSQLNREQETQYF. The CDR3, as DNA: TGTGCCAGCAGCTCGCAACTAAATAGAGAACAAGAGACCCAGTACTTC.

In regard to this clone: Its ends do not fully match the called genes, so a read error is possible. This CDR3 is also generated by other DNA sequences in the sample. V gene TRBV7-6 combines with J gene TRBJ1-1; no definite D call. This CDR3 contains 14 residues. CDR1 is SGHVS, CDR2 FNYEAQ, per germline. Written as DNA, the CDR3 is TGTGCCAGCAGCCCCGAGGACGGGAACACTGAAGCTTTCTTC. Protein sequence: CASSPEDGNTEAFF.

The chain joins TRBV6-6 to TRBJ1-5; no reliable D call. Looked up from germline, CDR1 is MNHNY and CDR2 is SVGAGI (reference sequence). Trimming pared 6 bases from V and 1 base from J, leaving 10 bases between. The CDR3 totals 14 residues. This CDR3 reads CASSPSNSNQPQHF. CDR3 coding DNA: TGTGCCAGCAGCCCCTCCAACAGCAATCAGCCCCAGCATTTT.

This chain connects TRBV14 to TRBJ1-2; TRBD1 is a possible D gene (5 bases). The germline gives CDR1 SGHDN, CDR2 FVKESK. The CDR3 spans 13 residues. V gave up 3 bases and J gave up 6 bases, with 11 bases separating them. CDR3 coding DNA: TGTGCCAGCAGCCACAGCACGGGGGATGGCTACACCTTC. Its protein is CASSHSTGDGYTF.

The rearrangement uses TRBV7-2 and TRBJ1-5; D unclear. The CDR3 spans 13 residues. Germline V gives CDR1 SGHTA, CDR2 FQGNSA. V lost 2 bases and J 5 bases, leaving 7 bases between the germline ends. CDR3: CASSLNLHQPQHF. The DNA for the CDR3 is TGTGCCAGCAGCTTAAATCTCCATCAGCCCCAGCATTTT.

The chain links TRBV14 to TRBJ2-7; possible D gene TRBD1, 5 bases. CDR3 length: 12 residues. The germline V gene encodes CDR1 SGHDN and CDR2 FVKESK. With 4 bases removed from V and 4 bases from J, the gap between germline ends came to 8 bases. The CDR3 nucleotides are TGTGCCAGCAGCCCCAACAGGTACGAGCAGTACTTC. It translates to CASSPNRYEQYF.

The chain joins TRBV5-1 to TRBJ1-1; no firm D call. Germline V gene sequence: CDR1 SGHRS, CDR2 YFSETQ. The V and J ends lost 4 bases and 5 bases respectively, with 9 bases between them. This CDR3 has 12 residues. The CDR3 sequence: CASSRTATEAFF. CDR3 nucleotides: TGCGCCAGCAGCCGTACTGCGACTGAAGCTTTCTTT.

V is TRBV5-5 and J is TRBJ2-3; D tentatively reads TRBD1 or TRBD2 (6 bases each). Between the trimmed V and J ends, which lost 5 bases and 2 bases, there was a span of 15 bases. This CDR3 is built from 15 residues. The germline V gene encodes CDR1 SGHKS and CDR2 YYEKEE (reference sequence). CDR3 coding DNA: TGTGCCAGCAGTTCGGGGGCGCGGTCCACAGATACGCAGTATTTT. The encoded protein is CASSSGARSTDTQYF.

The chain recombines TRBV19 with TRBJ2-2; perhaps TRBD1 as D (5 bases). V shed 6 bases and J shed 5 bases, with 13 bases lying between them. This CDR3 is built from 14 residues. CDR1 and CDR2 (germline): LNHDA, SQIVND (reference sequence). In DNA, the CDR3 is TGTGCCAGTAGCCATAGACAGAAAACCGGGGAGCTGTTTTTT. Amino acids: CASSHRQKTGELFF.

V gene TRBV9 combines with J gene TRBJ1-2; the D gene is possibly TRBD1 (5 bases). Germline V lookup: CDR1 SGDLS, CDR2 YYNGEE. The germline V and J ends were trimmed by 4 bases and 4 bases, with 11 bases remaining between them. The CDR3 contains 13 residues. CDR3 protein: CASSYPDSYGYTF. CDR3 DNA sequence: TGTGCCAGCAGCTACCCTGACAGCTATGGCTACACCTTC. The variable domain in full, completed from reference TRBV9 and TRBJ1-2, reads DSGVTQTPKHLITATGQRVTLRCSPRSGDLSVYWYQQSLDQGLQFLIQYYNGEERAKGNILERFSAQQFPDLHSELNLSSLELGDSALYFCASSYPDSYGYTFGSGTRLTVV.

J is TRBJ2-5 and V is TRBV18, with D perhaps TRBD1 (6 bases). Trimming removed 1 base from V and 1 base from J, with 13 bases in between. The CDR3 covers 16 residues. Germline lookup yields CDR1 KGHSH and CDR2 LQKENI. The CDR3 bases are TGTGCCAGCTCACCACTTACCACGGACAGCCAAGAGACCCAGTACTTC. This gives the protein CASSPLTTDSQETQYF.

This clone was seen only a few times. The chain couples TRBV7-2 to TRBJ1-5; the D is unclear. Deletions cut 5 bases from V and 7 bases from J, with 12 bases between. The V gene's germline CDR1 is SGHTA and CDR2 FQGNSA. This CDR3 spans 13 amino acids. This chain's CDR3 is CASSLRGGQPQHF. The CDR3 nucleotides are TGTGCCAGCAGCCTTCGCGGAGGGCAGCCCCAGCATTTT.

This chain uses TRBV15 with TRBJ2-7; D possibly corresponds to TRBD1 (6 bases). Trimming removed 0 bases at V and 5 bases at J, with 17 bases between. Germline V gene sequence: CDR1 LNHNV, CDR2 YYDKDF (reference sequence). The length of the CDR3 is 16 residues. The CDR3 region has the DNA TGTGCCACCAGCAGAGATGGACAGCTCCCCGGGCACGAGCAGTACTTC. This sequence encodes CATSRDGQLPGHEQYF.